Included here is one TCR beta chain sequence, with context. What it recognizes is unknown. This sample is part of a study of cytomegalovirus exposure and HLA in healthy donors. Study at large: The same platform as the approximately 670 first-cohort repertoires was used for the 110 or so validation repertoires, a later analysis reported.

Study-wide results and limits: Three CMV-associated chains were confirmed in vitro to be specific for CMV antigens. Most TCR sequences were uncommon, yet certain public TCRs appeared in many donors. That first-cohort TCR clusters tended to co-occur in the 120 or so validation repertoires was found in a later analysis.

Method: immunoSEQ multiplex PCR; TCRdb's copy keeps in-frame clones and lacks some. The sample includes approximately 100,000 clones, about 88% of them seen just once. The clonotype was recovered from a woman between 18 and 29 years old in good health and CMV-seropositive. Sequenced sample: PBMCs.

CDR3 amino acids: CASSLAQGAYGYTF. As DNA, the CDR3 is TGTGCCAGCAGCTTAGCCCAGGGGGCATATGGCTACACCTTC. The gene calls are TRBV7-9 and TRBJ1-2, with 8 nucleotides matching TRBD1. CDR3 size: 14 residues. Germline CDR1 and CDR2: SEHNR and FQNEAQ (reference sequence). J was trimmed by 5 bases and V by 0 bases; bases with no gene match: 2.